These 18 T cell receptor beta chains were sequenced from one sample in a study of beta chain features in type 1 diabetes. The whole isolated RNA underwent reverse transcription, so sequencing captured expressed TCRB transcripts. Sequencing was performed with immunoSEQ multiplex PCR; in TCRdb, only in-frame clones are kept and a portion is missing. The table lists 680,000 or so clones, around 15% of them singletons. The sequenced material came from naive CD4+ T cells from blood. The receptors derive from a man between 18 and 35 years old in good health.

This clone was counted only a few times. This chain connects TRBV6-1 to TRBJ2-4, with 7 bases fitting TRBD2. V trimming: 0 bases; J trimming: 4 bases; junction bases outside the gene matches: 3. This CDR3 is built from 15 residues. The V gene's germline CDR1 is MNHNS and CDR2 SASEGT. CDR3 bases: TGTGCCAGCAGTGAAGCTTCAGCGGGGAAAAACATTCAGTACTTC. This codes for CASSEASAGKNIQYF.

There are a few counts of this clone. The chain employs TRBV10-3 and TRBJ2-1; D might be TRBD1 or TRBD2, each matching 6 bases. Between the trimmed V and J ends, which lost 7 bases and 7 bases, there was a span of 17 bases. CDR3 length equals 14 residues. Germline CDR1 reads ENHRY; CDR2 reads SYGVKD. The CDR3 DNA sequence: TGTGCCATCAAGGACAGCCCCCGGGAGAATGAGCAGTTCTTC. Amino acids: CAIKDSPRENEQFF.

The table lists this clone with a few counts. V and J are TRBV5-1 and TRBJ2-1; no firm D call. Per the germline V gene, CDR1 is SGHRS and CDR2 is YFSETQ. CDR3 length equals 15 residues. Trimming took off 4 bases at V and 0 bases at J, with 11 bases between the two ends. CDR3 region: CASSQSVGSYNEQFF. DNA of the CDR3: TGCGCCAGCAGCCAATCAGTCGGCTCCTACAATGAGCAGTTCTTC. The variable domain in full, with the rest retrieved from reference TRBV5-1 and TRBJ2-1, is KAGVTQTPRYLIKTRGQQVTLSCSPISGHRSVSWYQQTPGQGLQFLFEYFSETQRNKGNFPGRFSGRQFSNSRSEMNVSTLELGDSALYLCASSQSVGSYNEQFFGPGTRLTVL.

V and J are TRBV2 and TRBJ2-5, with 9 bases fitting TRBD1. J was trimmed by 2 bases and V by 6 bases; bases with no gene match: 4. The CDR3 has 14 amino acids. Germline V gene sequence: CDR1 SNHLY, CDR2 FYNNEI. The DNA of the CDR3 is TGTGCCAGCAGATGGGACAGGGTTCAAGAGACCCAGTACTTC. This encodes CASRWDRVQETQYF.

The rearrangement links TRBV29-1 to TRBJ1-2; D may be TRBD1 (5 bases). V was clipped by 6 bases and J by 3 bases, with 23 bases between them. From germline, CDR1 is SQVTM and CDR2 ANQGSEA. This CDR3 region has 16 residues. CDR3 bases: TGCAGCGTCGGAGAGTCAGGGCGCTGGAGGGACTATGGCTACACCTTC. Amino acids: CSVGESGRWRDYGYTF.

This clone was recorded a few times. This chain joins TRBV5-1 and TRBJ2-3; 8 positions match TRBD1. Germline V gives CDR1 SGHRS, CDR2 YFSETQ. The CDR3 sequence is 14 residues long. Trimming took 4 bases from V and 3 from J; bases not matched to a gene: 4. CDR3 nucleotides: TGCGCCAGCAGCCAGGGGACAGGAACAGATACGCAGTATTTT. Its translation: CASSQGTGTDTQYF.

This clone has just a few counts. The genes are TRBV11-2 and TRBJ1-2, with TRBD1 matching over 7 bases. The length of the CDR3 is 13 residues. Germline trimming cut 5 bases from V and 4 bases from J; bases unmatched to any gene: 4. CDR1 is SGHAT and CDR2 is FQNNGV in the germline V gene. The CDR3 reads CASSRDSIYGYTF. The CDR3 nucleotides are TGTGCCAGCAGCAGGGACAGCATCTATGGCTACACCTTC.

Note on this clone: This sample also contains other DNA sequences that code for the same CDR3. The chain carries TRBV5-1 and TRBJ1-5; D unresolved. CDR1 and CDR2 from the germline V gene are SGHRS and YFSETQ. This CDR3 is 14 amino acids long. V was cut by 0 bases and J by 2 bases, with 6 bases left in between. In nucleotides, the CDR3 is TGCGCCAGCAGCTTGGACGGCGGCAATCAGCCCCAGCATTTT. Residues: CASSLDGGNQPQHF.

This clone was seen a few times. The CDR3 reads CASSSTLSTGIPYEQYF. In nucleotides, the CDR3 is TGCGCCAGCAGCAGCACCCTTTCGACAGGGATACCCTACGAGCAGTACTTC. This sequence joins TRBV5-1 and TRBJ2-7, with 7 bases fitting TRBD1. CDR1 SGHRS and CDR2 YFSETQ come from the germline V gene. CDR3 length: 17 residues. J lost 2 bases, V lost 4 bases, and 15 bases had no gene match.

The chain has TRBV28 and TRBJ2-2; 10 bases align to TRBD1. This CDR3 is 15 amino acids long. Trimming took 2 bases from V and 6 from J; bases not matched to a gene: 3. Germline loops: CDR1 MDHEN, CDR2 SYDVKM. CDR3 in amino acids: CASSLPGQGPGELFF. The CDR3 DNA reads TGTGCCAGCAGTTTACCGGGACAGGGGCCCGGGGAGCTGTTTTTT.

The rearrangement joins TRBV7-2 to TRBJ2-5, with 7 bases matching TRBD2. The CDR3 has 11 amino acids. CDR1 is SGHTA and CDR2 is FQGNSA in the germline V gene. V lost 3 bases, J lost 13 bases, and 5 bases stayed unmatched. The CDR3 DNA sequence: TGTGCCAGCAGCTTTCGACTAGCCCTGTACTTC. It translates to CASSFRLALYF.

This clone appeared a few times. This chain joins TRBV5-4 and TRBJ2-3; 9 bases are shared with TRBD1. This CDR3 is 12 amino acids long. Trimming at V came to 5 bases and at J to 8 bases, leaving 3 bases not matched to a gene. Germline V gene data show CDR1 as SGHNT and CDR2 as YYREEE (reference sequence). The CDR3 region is CASSRDRATQYF. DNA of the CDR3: TGTGCCAGCAGTCGGGACAGGGCTACGCAGTATTTT.

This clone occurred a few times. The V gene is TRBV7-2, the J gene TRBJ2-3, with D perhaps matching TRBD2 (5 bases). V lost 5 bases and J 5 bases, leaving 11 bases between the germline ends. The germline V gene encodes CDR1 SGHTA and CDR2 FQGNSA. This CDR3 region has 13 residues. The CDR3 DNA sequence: TGTGCCAGCAGCCAGGAGGCACTAGATACGCAGTATTTT. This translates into CASSQEALDTQYF.

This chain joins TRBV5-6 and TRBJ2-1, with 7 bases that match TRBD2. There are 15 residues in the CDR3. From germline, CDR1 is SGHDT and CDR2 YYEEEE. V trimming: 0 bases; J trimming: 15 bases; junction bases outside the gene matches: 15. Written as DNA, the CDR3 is TGTGCCAGCAGCTTGGGAGGGACTATATTCTCCCGGGGGTTCTTC. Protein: CASSLGGTIFSRGFF.

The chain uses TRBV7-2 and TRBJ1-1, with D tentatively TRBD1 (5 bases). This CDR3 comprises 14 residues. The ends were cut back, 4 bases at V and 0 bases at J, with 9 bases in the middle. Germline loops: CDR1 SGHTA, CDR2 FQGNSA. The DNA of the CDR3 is TGTGCCAGCAGCTCGCAGGGTATGAACACTGAAGCTTTCTTT. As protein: CASSSQGMNTEAFF. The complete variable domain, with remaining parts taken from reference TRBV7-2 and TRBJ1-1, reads GAGVSQSPSNKVTEKGKDVELRCDPISGHTALYWYRQSLGQGLEFLIYFQGNSAPDKSGLPSDRFSAERTGGSVSTLTIQRTQQEDSAVYLCASSSQGMNTEAFFGQGTRLTVV.

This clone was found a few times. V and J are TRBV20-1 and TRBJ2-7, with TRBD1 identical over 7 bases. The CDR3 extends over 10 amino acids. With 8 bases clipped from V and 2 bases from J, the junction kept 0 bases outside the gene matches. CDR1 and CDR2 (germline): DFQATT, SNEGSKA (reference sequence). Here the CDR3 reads CSTGAYEQYF. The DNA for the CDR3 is TGCAGTACAGGGGCCTACGAGCAGTACTTC.

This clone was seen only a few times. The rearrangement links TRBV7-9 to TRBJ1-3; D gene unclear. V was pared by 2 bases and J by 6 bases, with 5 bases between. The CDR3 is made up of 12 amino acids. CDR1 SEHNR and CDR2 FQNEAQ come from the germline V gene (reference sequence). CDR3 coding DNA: TGTGCCAGCAGCTTAAGGGAAAACACCATATATTTT. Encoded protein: CASSLRENTIYF.

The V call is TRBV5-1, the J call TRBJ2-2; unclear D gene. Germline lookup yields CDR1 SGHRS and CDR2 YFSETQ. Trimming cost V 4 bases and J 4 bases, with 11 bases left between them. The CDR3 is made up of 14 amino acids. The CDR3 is CASSPPGSTGELFF. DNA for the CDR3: TGCGCCAGCAGCCCCCCCGGATCCACCGGGGAGCTGTTTTTT.